The 29 T cell receptor beta chains listed next were all sequenced from one sample in a study of cytomegalovirus exposure and HLA in healthy donors. The study ran its PCR with 60 Vbeta and 13 Jbeta primers. Assay: immunoSEQ multiplex PCR; the TCRdb copy retains only in-frame clones and omits some. Of under 200,000 clones in the sample, approximately 80% were seen once. What was sequenced was PBMCs. Every receptor here comes from a woman in her 50s in good health and CMV-seropositive.

The chain joins TRBV5-4 to TRBJ2-3; TRBD2 agrees at 16 bases. The CDR3 is made up of 16 amino acids. The germline CDR1 and CDR2 sequences are SGHNT and YYREEE (reference sequence). Trimming took 4 bases from V and 11 from J; bases not matched to a gene: 10. The CDR3 nucleotides read TGTGCCAGCAGCCTGGCCGGGACTAGCGGGGGGGCGGGGCAGTATTTT. It specifies CASSLAGTSGGAGQYF.

The chain links TRBV2 to TRBJ1-5; 8 positions match TRBD1. V lost 4 bases to trimming and J lost 7 bases; unmatched junction nucleotides: 6. From germline, CDR1 is SNHLY and CDR2 FYNNEI. The CDR3 loop spans 14 amino acids. CDR3 DNA: TGTGCCAGCAGTGTCGGACAGGGCTACCAGCCCCAGCATTTT. Translated, it gives CASSVGQGYQPQHF.

In its sample, this clone was seen once. The chain recombines TRBV5-1 with TRBJ1-4; D unclear. The V gene lost 0 bases and the J gene lost 9 bases, with 12 bases spanning the gap. The CDR3 length is 14 residues. In germline, CDR1 is SGHRS, CDR2 YFSETQ. CDR3 residues: CASSLDLNPKKLFF. The CDR3 DNA sequence: TGCGCCAGCAGCTTGGACTTAAACCCTAAAAAACTGTTTTTT.

The DNA of the CDR3 is TGCGCCAGCAGCCAAGAGGTAGTGAGGCGGGAGCAGTTCTTC. Translated: CASSQEVVRREQFF. The chain links TRBV4-3 to TRBJ2-1; D remains unclear. The CDR3 runs to 14 residues. V gave up 0 bases and J gave up 10 bases, with 13 bases separating them. Germline V gives CDR1 LGHNA, CDR2 YSLEER.

The V call is TRBV7-9, the J call TRBJ2-3; 7 bases align to TRBD2. The J segment lost 3 bases and the V segment lost 4 bases, leaving 13 bases of the junction unmatched. Germline loops: CDR1 SEHNR, CDR2 FQNEAQ (reference sequence). CDR3 length equals 17 residues. CDR3 coding DNA: TGTGCCAGCAGCTGGGGACTCGCGGGAGTGGTAACAGATACGCAGTATTTT. Translating gives CASSWGLAGVVTDTQYF.

This sequence joins TRBV7-6 and TRBJ2-3, with a weak D call TRBD1 (5 bases). CDR1 SGHVS and CDR2 FNYEAQ come from the germline V gene. The CDR3 consists of 12 residues. Trimming removed 4 bases at V and 13 bases at J, with 15 bases between. The CDR3 sequence is CASSSFKGPEYF. The DNA of the CDR3 is TGTGCCAGCAGCTCCTTTAAGGGGCCGGAGTATTTT. The complete variable domain, with remaining parts taken from reference TRBV7-6 and TRBJ2-3, reads GAGVSQSPRYKVTKRGQDVALRCDPISGHVSLYWYRQALGQGPEFLTYFNYEAQQDKSGLPNDRFSAERPEGSISTLTIQRTEQRDSAMYRCASSSFKGPEYFGPGTRLTVL.

The V call is TRBV7-9, the J call TRBJ1-1; D remains ambiguous. This CDR3 has 13 residues. The germline V and J ends were trimmed by 5 bases and 8 bases, with 15 bases remaining between them. Germline CDR1 is SEHNR and CDR2 is FQNEAQ (reference sequence). Written as DNA, the CDR3 is TGTGCCAGCAGCCCCCGGGAAGTAAGGGAAGCTTTCTTT. It encodes CASSPREVREAFF.

The rearrangement joins TRBV5-8 to TRBJ1-1; D call uncertain. Trimming left V 0 bases short and J 1 base short, with 10 bases between. Germline V gene data show CDR1 as SGHTS and CDR2 as YDEGEE. This CDR3 region has 15 residues. CDR3 region: CASSLVTHANTEAFF. The CDR3 DNA reads as TGTGCCAGCAGCTTGGTAACACATGCGAACACTGAAGCTTTCTTT.

This clone was seen just once. This chain joins TRBV19 and TRBJ2-3; 10 bases fit TRBD2. V trimming: 4 bases; J trimming: 1 base; junction bases outside the gene matches: 2. Germline V gene lookup returns CDR1 LNHDA and CDR2 SQIVND (reference sequence). The CDR3 has 15 residues. The CDR3 reads CASSTLAGGTDTQYF. The CDR3 DNA sequence: TGTGCCAGTAGTACCCTAGCGGGGGGCACAGATACGCAGTATTTT.

Details on this clone: Relative to the germline gene, one junction end is altered; a read error may explain this. The rearrangement joins TRBV5-5 to TRBJ1-2, with D perhaps TRBD1 (5 bases). Per germline, CDR1 SGHKS and CDR2 YYEKEE (reference sequence). The CDR3 is 13 amino acids. In DNA form, the CDR3 reads TGTGCCAGCAGCCCCGGACGGGGGGAAGGCTACATCTTC. Translation: CASSPGRGEGYIF.

This clone was recorded once. The J gene is TRBJ1-6, the V gene TRBV5-1; maybe TRBD1 (5 bases). This CDR3 is 13 amino acids long. Trimming took off 7 bases at V and 4 bases at J, with 9 bases between the two ends. CDR1 and CDR2 from the germline V gene are SGHRS and YFSETQ. The CDR3, as DNA: TGCGCCAGCCGCAGGGATTATAATTCACCCCTCCACTTT. It encodes CASRRDYNSPLHF.

V and J are TRBV4-3 and TRBJ1-6; D is possibly TRBD1 (5 bases). Per germline, CDR1 LGHNA and CDR2 YSLEER. V shed 1 base and J shed 7 bases, with 14 bases lying between them. The CDR3 sequence is 16 residues long. CDR3 in amino acids: CASSQVRNRGNSPLHF. The CDR3 DNA reads TGCGCCAGCAGCCAAGTTAGGAACCGGGGGAATTCACCCCTCCACTTT.

The rearrangement uses TRBV9 and TRBJ2-3; D possibly corresponds to TRBD2 (5 bases). The CDR3 sequence is 14 residues long. Looked up from germline, CDR1 is SGDLS and CDR2 is YYNGEE. The germline V and J ends were trimmed by 2 bases and 5 bases, with 12 bases remaining between them. As DNA, the CDR3 is TGTGCCAGCAGCGTTTCGGGGAAGCTAGATACGCAGTATTTT. Translation gives CASSVSGKLDTQYF.

This clone came up once. DNA for the CDR3: TGTGCCAGCAGCGAACTAGCGGGGTACGAGCAGTACTTC. Its translation is CASSELAGYEQYF. The chain uses TRBV5-8 and TRBJ2-7, with 10 nucleotides matching TRBD2. This CDR3 comprises 13 residues. With 4 bases clipped from V and 4 bases from J, the junction kept 2 bases outside the gene matches. Germline V CDR1 and CDR2: SGHTS, YDEGEE.

The chain employs TRBV11-2 and TRBJ1-2; D ambiguous. The germline gives CDR1 SGHAT, CDR2 FQNNGV. This CDR3 spans 13 amino acids. Deletions cut 5 bases from V and 8 bases from J, with 15 bases between. CDR3 residues: CASSPQWALGYTF. As DNA, the CDR3 is TGTGCCAGCAGCCCACAGTGGGCTCTGGGCTACACCTTC.

This chain connects TRBV29-1 to TRBJ2-5, with D possibly TRBD2 on 5 matching bases. V shed 2 bases and J shed 8 bases, with 15 bases lying between them. CDR1 SQVTM and CDR2 ANQGSEA come from the germline V gene. The CDR3 extends over 13 amino acids. The CDR3 here is CSVERITGDTQYF. The CDR3, as DNA: TGCAGCGTTGAAAGGATTACCGGGGATACCCAGTACTTC.

The chain links TRBV10-3 to TRBJ2-1; 9 bases are a match to TRBD2. Germline lookup yields CDR1 ENHRY and CDR2 SYGVKD. CDR3 length: 15 residues. V dropped 4 bases and J dropped 2; count of bases not matched to a gene: 3. The CDR3, as DNA: TGTGCCATCAGTGCGGCTAGCGGGGCCTACAATGAGCAGTTCTTC. Its protein product is CAISAASGAYNEQFF.

This clone has only one observation. This rearrangement joins TRBV7-8 to TRBJ2-5; TRBD2 matches at 11 bases. CDR1 SGHVS and CDR2 FQNEAQ come from the germline V gene. V lost 4 bases to trimming and J lost 3 bases; unmatched junction nucleotides: 13. The CDR3 is 18 residues long. The chain's CDR3 is CASSSYRFTSGGKETQYF. The CDR3 nucleotides are TGTGCCAGCAGCTCCTATCGCTTTACTAGCGGGGGTAAAGAGACCCAGTACTTC.

The count of this clone is one. The gene calls are TRBV7-9 and TRBJ1-2; 10 nucleotides line up with TRBD1. Germline values: CDR1 SEHNR, CDR2 FQNEAQ (reference sequence). The CDR3 length is 12 residues. The trim removed 7 bases at V and 6 bases at J, leaving 2 bases unmatched. The CDR3 region is CASTTGGHGYTF. The CDR3 DNA reads TGTGCCAGCACGACAGGGGGCCATGGCTACACCTTC.

V is TRBV4-1 and J is TRBJ1-2; perhaps TRBD1 as D (5 bases). The germline V gene encodes CDR1 MGHRA and CDR2 YSYEKL. V was clipped by 1 base and J by 8 bases, with 14 bases between them. The CDR3 loop spans 14 amino acids. In nucleotides, the CDR3 is TGCGCCAGCAGCCAAGGGCCGACAGCTGGAGGCTACACCTTC. Protein product: CASSQGPTAGGYTF.

V and J are TRBV18 and TRBJ1-6, with 7 bases aligning to TRBD1. The CDR3 is 15 residues long. V lost 1 base, J lost 7 bases, and 4 bases stayed unmatched. Germline assignment: CDR1 KGHSH and CDR2 LQKENI. CDR3 residues: CASSPRDRGNSPLHF. CDR3 nucleotides: TGTGCCAGCTCACCACGGGACAGAGGGAATTCACCCCTCCACTTT.

This rearrangement joins TRBV10-3 to TRBJ2-7, with TRBD1 matching over 10 bases. Germline V gene lookup returns CDR1 ENHRY and CDR2 SYGVKD. The CDR3 loop spans 14 amino acids. Trimming cost V 8 bases and J 5 bases; bases outside gene matches: 9. The CDR3: CAIRLTGGRDEQYF. DNA of the CDR3: TGTGCCATCCGACTGACAGGGGGCAGGGACGAGCAGTACTTC.

The rearrangement uses TRBV7-9 and TRBJ1-6; D call uncertain. The V end was cut by 5 bases, the J end by 6 bases, with 23 bases between. The CDR3 loop spans 18 amino acids. Germline assignment: CDR1 SEHNR and CDR2 FQNEAQ (reference sequence). The CDR3 nucleotides read TGTGCCAGCAGCGGCGTTGCGGGCCAGATAAGCCTTAATTCACCCCTCCACTTT. It is translated as CASSGVAGQISLNSPLHF.

In this sample, this clone turned up a few times. The rearrangement uses TRBV29-1 and TRBJ1-2; maybe TRBD1 (6 bases). The CDR3 is made up of 12 amino acids. V lost 7 bases and J 3 bases, leaving 12 bases between the germline ends. CDR1 and CDR2 from the germline V gene are SQVTM and ANQGSEA. In DNA form, the CDR3 reads TGCAGCGGTGGGGGGGCGGACTATGGCTACACCTTC. Translated: CSGGGADYGYTF.

The V and J genes are TRBV5-1 and TRBJ2-5; D call uncertain. The germline CDR1 and CDR2 sequences are SGHRS and YFSETQ. The CDR3 totals 12 residues. V lost 5 bases, J lost 4 bases, and 9 bases lay in between. In nucleotides, the CDR3 is TGCGCCAGCAGGCTAGAAGGAGAGACCCAGTACTTC. It specifies CASRLEGETQYF. The variable domain in full, completed from reference TRBV5-1 and TRBJ2-5, reads KAGVTQTPRYLIKTRGQQVTLSCSPISGHRSVSWYQQTPGQGLQFLFEYFSETQRNKGNFPGRFSGRQFSNSRSEMNVSTLELGDSALYLCASRLEGETQYFGPGTRLLVL.

The chain couples TRBV5-1 to TRBJ1-4; 7 nucleotides agree with TRBD1. The trim removed 4 bases at V and 8 bases at J, leaving 11 bases unmatched. From germline, CDR1 is SGHRS and CDR2 YFSETQ. The CDR3 consists of 15 residues. CDR3 in amino acids: CASSNSGQRYEKLFF. CDR3 nucleotide sequence: TGCGCCAGCAGCAACTCGGGACAGAGATACGAAAAACTGTTTTTT.

This clone was recorded a few times. J is TRBJ2-5 and V is TRBV7-9; the D gene is possibly TRBD1 (8 bases). This CDR3 comprises 14 residues. CDR1 is SEHNR, CDR2 FQNEAQ, per germline (reference sequence). V lost 5 bases, J lost 7 bases, and 17 bases lay in between. CDR3 loop: CASSRDRQRGTQYF. CDR3 nucleotide sequence: TGTGCCAGCAGCCGGGACAGGCAGCGGGGGACCCAGTACTTC.

V gene TRBV20-1 combines with J gene TRBJ2-7, with D maybe TRBD1 (5 bases). CDR1 is DFQATT and CDR2 is SNEGSKA in the germline V gene (reference sequence). Trimming took off 3 bases at V and 6 bases at J, with 9 bases between the two ends. The CDR3 sequence is 11 residues long. Here the CDR3 reads CSASDSAEQYF. The CDR3 bases are TGCAGTGCTAGCGACAGTGCCGAGCAGTACTTC.

This chain joins TRBV12-5 and TRBJ1-2; 9 bases line up with TRBD1. V trimming: 5 bases; J trimming: 7 bases; junction bases outside the gene matches: 8. The CDR3 consists of 14 residues. CDR1 and CDR2 from the germline V gene are LGHNT and FRNRAP. The CDR3 DNA is TGTGCTAGTGGTATACCGGGACAGGGAAGTGGCTACACCTTC. This encodes CASGIPGQGSGYTF.